This T cell receptor (beta chain) was captured in a study of regulatory and conventional T cells in RAG deficiency. Study findings and constraints: In Omenn syndrome, sorted "Tregs" may be peripherally activated cells. Omenn patients showed >85% Treg-Tconv overlap and shorter CDR3 lengths.

In regard to this clone: The antigen is unknown.

Clones were sequenced by immunoSEQ multiplex PCR, and TCRdb holds only the in-frame ones, with some missing. The table has 25,000 to 35,000 clones, around 90% seen once; the top ten hold under 7%. The same sample was also used in a study of regulatory T cells. That work contributes: Primers: 52 TRBV forward and 13 TRBJ reverse. Regulatory T cells showed the strongest V-J pair restriction and V/J gene skewing among patient repertoires.

The receptor was derived from a human donor in good health. Sequencing was carried out using CD8+ T cells sorted from blood.

Written as DNA, the CDR3 is TGTGCCACCAGCAGAGTTTTGGGAAACACTGAAGCTTTCTTT. Residues: CATSRVLGNTEAFF. The V and J genes are TRBV15 and TRBJ1-1; D call uncertain. Between the trimmed V and J ends, which lost 1 base and 2 bases, there was a span of 8 bases. The germline CDR1 and CDR2 sequences are LNHNV and YYDKDF (reference sequence). The CDR3 has 14 residues.